Below, 26 T cell receptor beta chains from the same sample are listed, as sequenced in a study of untreated major depressive disorder. Clones were sequenced by immunoSEQ multiplex PCR, and TCRdb holds only the in-frame ones, with some missing. The profile shows 20,000 or so clones, roughly 90% of them singletons. Antigens of these TCRs are unknown. Study-level results: Compared with controls, depressed patients showed more TRBV05-01 (Vbeta 5.1) usage in CD4+ T cells.

Sequenced input: CD4+ T cells from PBMCs. The source of these receptors is a woman between 40 and 50 years old with major depressive disorder.

This clone was seen a single time. The gene calls are TRBV5-4 and TRBJ2-2; 14 nucleotides agree with TRBD2. The CDR3 covers 16 residues. CDR1 and CDR2 (germline): SGHNT, YYREEE (reference sequence). Trimming at V came to 3 bases and at J to 3 bases, leaving 1 base not matched to a gene. DNA of the CDR3: TGTGCCAGCAGCTCGGGACTAGCGGGAGACACCGGGGAGCTGTTTTTT. The encoded protein is CASSSGLAGDTGELFF.

The chain couples TRBV28 to TRBJ2-4, with D maybe TRBD1 (6 bases). This CDR3 is built from 14 residues. Trimming took off 5 bases at V and 1 base at J, with 9 bases between the two ends. Germline assignment: CDR1 MDHEN and CDR2 SYDVKM. CDR3 DNA sequence: TGTGCCAGCAGTCGAACAGGGGCCAAAAACATTCAGTACTTC. Residues: CASSRTGAKNIQYF.

The chain combines TRBV6-5 with TRBJ1-2; D is uncertain. Germline CDR1 reads MNHEY; CDR2 reads SVGAGI. Trimming pared 3 bases from V and 8 bases from J, leaving 13 bases between. This CDR3 spans 13 amino acids. The CDR3 DNA is TGTGCCAGCAGTTATAGACGATCCTCCGGCTACACCTTC. Its protein product is CASSYRRSSGYTF.

This clone was seen a single time. The V gene is TRBV9, the J gene TRBJ1-2, with D unclear. With 0 bases removed from V and 4 bases from J, the gap between germline ends came to 16 bases. CDR3 length equals 16 residues. CDR1 and CDR2 (germline): SGDLS, YYNGEE. The CDR3 DNA sequence: TGTGCCAGCAGCGTAGACTGGGTGGTATCTCCCTATGGCTACACCTTC. Protein sequence: CASSVDWVVSPYGYTF.

The rearrangement links TRBV6-5 to TRBJ2-3; D gene ambiguous. This CDR3 is 14 amino acids long. Germline V lookup: CDR1 MNHEY, CDR2 SVGAGI. Trimming left V 1 base short and J 0 bases short, with 5 bases between. The CDR3 spells CASSYYPSTDTQYF. The CDR3 DNA reads as TGTGCCAGCAGTTACTACCCGAGCACAGATACGCAGTATTTT.

The chain carries TRBV5-1 and TRBJ1-3; D not resolved. The V gene lost 0 bases and the J gene lost 3 bases, with 7 bases spanning the gap. There are 14 residues in the CDR3. Germline V gene sequence: CDR1 SGHRS, CDR2 YFSETQ. The CDR3 reads CASSLDVNGNTIYF. CDR3 bases: TGCGCCAGCAGCTTGGATGTCAATGGAAACACCATATATTTT.

This rearrangement joins TRBV5-1 to TRBJ1-1, with D possibly TRBD1 on 6 matching bases. Trimming removed 1 base from V and 4 bases from J, with 11 bases in between. The CDR3 is 14 residues long. Germline assignment: CDR1 SGHRS and CDR2 YFSETQ. CDR3 protein: CASSLTGQGTEAFF. The CDR3 DNA sequence: TGCGCCAGCAGCTTGACAGGGCAGGGCACTGAAGCTTTCTTT.

This rearrangement joins TRBV5-6 to TRBJ1-2, with D unresolved. V dropped 3 bases and J dropped 4 bases, with 7 bases sitting between them. In germline, CDR1 is SGHDT, CDR2 YYEEEE. This CDR3 is built from 12 residues. The CDR3, as DNA: TGTGCCAGCAGCTCTGGCGTCTATGGCTACACCTTC. Its protein product is CASSSGVYGYTF. Complete variable domain (other parts from reference TRBV5-6 and TRBJ1-2): DAGVTQSPTHLIKTRGQQVTLRCSPKSGHDTVSWYQQALGQGPQFIFQYYEEEERQRGNFPDRFSGHQFPNYSSELNVNALLLGDSALYLCASSSGVYGYTFGSGTRLTVV.

This sequence joins TRBV6-1 and TRBJ1-4; TRBD1 is a possible D gene (5 bases). V gave up 8 bases and J gave up 3 bases, with 10 bases separating them. Germline V gene lookup returns CDR1 MNHNS and CDR2 SASEGT. This CDR3 spans 13 amino acids. The CDR3 spells CASDGAANEKLFF. In nucleotides, the CDR3 is TGTGCCAGCGATGGGGCGGCTAATGAAAAACTGTTTTTT.

The chain carries TRBV7-8 and TRBJ1-2; D is unclear. Germline CDR1 and CDR2: SGHVS and FQNEAQ. The V end was cut by 5 bases, the J end by 1 base, with 8 bases between. The CDR3 extends over 13 amino acids. The CDR3 DNA reads TGTGCCAGCAGCCACGCGGTTAACTATGGCTACACCTTC. Its protein is CASSHAVNYGYTF.

This chain connects TRBV5-1 to TRBJ2-2; weak D call: TRBD1 (5 bases). Germline V gives CDR1 SGHRS, CDR2 YFSETQ. The CDR3 extends over 15 amino acids. V gave up 7 bases and J gave up 6 bases, with 19 bases separating them. Here the CDR3 reads CASLREAGYPGELFF. For the CDR3, the DNA is TGCGCCAGCCTCCGTGAGGCAGGGTATCCCGGGGAGCTGTTTTTT.

This chain uses TRBV5-1 with TRBJ2-5; possible D gene TRBD1, 5 bases. Germline V gene data show CDR1 as SGHRS and CDR2 as YFSETQ. The CDR3 loop spans 16 amino acids. Between the trimmed V and J ends, which lost 0 bases and 4 bases, there was a span of 16 bases. CDR3 bases: TGCGCCAGCAGCTTGGAGCGCAGGGTAGGTGGAGAGACCCAGTACTTC. It specifies CASSLERRVGGETQYF.

The chain is built from TRBV27 and TRBJ1-2; D possibly corresponds to TRBD1 (6 bases). The CDR3 is 14 residues long. V gave up 4 bases and J gave up 3 bases, with 12 bases separating them. Germline-derived CDR1 and CDR2 are MNHEY and SMNVEV (reference sequence). The CDR3 coding sequence is TGTGCCAGCAGTTCGGGGGGCGCCGACTATGGCTACACCTTC. It is translated as CASSSGGADYGYTF.

This sequence joins TRBV5-4 and TRBJ2-7; TRBD2 matches 15 bases. V shed 3 bases, J shed 4 bases, and the junction held 2 bases outside the gene matches. The germline V gene has CDR1 SGHNT and CDR2 YYREEE (reference sequence). The CDR3 has 15 residues. This CDR3 is CASSSGLAGGYEQYF. CDR3 coding DNA: TGTGCCAGCAGCTCGGGACTAGCGGGGGGTTACGAGCAGTACTTC.

The rearrangement joins TRBV7-2 to TRBJ1-4; D uncertain. V dropped 1 base and J dropped 11 bases, with 11 bases sitting between them. The V gene's germline CDR1 is SGHTA and CDR2 FQGNSA. The CDR3 has 13 residues. CDR3 DNA sequence: TGTGCCAGCAGCTTAGATGTAGGAGGTAAACTGTTTTTT. It translates to CASSLDVGGKLFF.

The gene calls are TRBV5-1 and TRBJ2-3, with unresolved D. V was shortened by 0 bases and J by 0 bases, with 17 bases between the two germline ends. CDR1 is SGHRS and CDR2 is YFSETQ in the germline V gene. This CDR3 has 18 residues. DNA for the CDR3: TGCGCCAGCAGCTTGGACACTTCTGGCAGGCGTAGCACAGATACGCAGTATTTT. Translating it yields CASSLDTSGRRSTDTQYF.

The chain has TRBV12-5 and TRBJ2-7; D gene ambiguous. Germline CDR1 is LGHNT and CDR2 is FRNRAP. The CDR3 length is 17 residues. The V gene lost 2 bases and the J gene lost 0 bases, with 17 bases spanning the gap. The CDR3 loop is CASGLFTGEYDSYEQYV. The CDR3 DNA follows: TGTGCTAGTGGTTTGTTCACTGGGGAATATGACTCCTACGAGCAGTACGTC.

The chain links TRBV5-1 to TRBJ2-7; 9 bases line up with TRBD1. CDR1 is SGHRS and CDR2 is YFSETQ in the germline V gene. CDR3 length equals 16 residues. V was clipped by 0 bases and J by 1 base; unmatched bases: 5. DNA of the CDR3: TGCGCCAGCAGCTTGGCGAAGGGACAGGGTTCCTACGAGCAGTACGTC. This translates into CASSLAKGQGSYEQYV.

V usage is TRBV15 and J usage is TRBJ1-4; weak D call: TRBD1 (6 bases). Trimming left V 0 bases short and J 6 bases short, with 11 bases between. Germline-derived CDR1 and CDR2 are LNHNV and YYDKDF (reference sequence). The CDR3 is 15 residues long. DNA of the CDR3: TGTGCCACCAGCAGAGAATCGGGGGGCTATGAAAAACTGTTTTTT. Translated, it gives CATSRESGGYEKLFF.

V and J are TRBV4-1 and TRBJ1-2, with TRBD1 identical over 7 bases. J lost 6 bases, V lost 4 bases, and 5 bases had no gene match. The CDR3 is made up of 13 amino acids. CDR1 and CDR2 (germline): MGHRA, YSYEKL. In DNA form, the CDR3 reads TGCGCCAGCAGCCGACGAGGACAGGATGGCTACACCTTC. Translation gives CASSRRGQDGYTF.

J is TRBJ1-4 and V is TRBV7-9, with 7 positions matching TRBD1. Germline CDR1 is SEHNR and CDR2 is FQNEAQ (reference sequence). The CDR3 length is 14 residues. Trimming at V came to 1 base and at J to 7 bases, leaving 3 bases not matched to a gene. The CDR3 sequence is CASSLGRGSEKLFF. In nucleotides, the CDR3 is TGTGCCAGCAGCTTAGGCAGGGGGAGTGAAAAACTGTTTTTT.

The chain is built from TRBV4-3 and TRBJ1-4; 10 nucleotides align to TRBD1. The CDR3 runs to 15 residues. With V trimmed by 5 bases and J by 8 bases, 8 bases remained unmatched. The germline CDR1 and CDR2 sequences are LGHNA and YSLEER. CDR3 sequence reads: CASSMPGTGDEKLFF. CDR3 bases: TGCGCCAGCAGCATGCCCGGGACAGGGGACGAAAAACTGTTTTTT.

J is TRBJ2-3 and V is TRBV9; the D gene is possibly TRBD2 (6 bases). The length of the CDR3 is 15 residues. Germline CDR1 is SGDLS and CDR2 is YYNGEE. V was cut by 2 bases and J by 2 bases, with 12 bases left in between. For the CDR3, the DNA is TGTGCCAGCAGCGTTTCGGCGGGGTTCACAGATACGCAGTATTTT. This sequence encodes CASSVSAGFTDTQYF.

This clone is a singleton in its sample. The rearrangement uses TRBV5-1 and TRBJ1-1; D not certain. V lost 0 bases and J lost 11, with 11 bases in between. Germline CDR1 is SGHRS and CDR2 is YFSETQ. The CDR3 runs 12 residues. The CDR3 loop is CASSLDTREAFF. The CDR3 DNA reads TGCGCCAGCAGCTTGGACACCCGGGAGGCTTTCTTT.

This clone was seen just once. The chain carries TRBV7-9 and TRBJ2-5; 7 positions agree with TRBD1. The CDR3 is made up of 14 amino acids. With V trimmed by 3 bases and J by 1 base, 2 bases remained unmatched. Germline CDR1 reads SEHNR; CDR2 reads FQNEAQ (reference sequence). CDR3 coding DNA: TGTGCCAGCAGCTTGGGGACAGTCCAAGAGACCCAGTACTTC. Translated: CASSLGTVQETQYF.

The chain joins TRBV6-5 to TRBJ1-2; possibly TRBD1 for D (6 bases). The germline V gene has CDR1 MNHEY and CDR2 SVGAGI. Trimming removed 6 bases from V and 1 base from J, with 15 bases in between. CDR3 size: 15 residues. In nucleotides, the CDR3 is TGTGCCAGCAGGCTACAGGGAATTAGTAACTATGGCTACACCTTC. This encodes CASRLQGISNYGYTF.